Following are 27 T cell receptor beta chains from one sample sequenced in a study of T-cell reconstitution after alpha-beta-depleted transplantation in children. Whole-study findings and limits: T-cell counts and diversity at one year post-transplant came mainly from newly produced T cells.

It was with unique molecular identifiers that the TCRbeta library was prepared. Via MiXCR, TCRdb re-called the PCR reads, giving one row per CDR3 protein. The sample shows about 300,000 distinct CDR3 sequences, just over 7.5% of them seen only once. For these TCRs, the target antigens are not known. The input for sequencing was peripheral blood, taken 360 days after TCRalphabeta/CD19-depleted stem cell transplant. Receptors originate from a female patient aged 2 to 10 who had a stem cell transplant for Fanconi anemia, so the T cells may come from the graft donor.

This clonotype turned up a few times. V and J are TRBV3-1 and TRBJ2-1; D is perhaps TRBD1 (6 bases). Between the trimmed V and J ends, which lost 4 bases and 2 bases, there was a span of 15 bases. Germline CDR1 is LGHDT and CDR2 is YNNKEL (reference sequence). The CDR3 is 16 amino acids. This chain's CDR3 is CASSRTGRQAYNEQFF. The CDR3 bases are TGTGCCAGCAGCCGGACGGGGAGACAGGCCTACAATGAGCAGTTCTTC.

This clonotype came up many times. CDR3 coding DNA: TGCAGTGCTAGGACAGGGTGGGAGACCCAGTACTTC. The encoded protein is CSARTGWETQYF. The V and J genes are TRBV20-1 and TRBJ2-5, with 7 bases matching TRBD1. The junction had 3 bases not matched to a gene; V was cut back by 3 bases and J by 5 bases. The CDR3 is made up of 12 amino acids. Germline V gives CDR1 DFQATT, CDR2 SNEGSKA (reference sequence).

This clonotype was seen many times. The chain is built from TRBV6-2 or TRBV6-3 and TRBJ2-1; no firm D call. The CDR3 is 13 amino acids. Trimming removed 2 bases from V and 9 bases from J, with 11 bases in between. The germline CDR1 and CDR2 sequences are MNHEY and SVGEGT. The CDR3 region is CASSYKTPLEQFF. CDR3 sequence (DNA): TGTGCCAGCAGTTACAAGACCCCCCTTGAGCAGTTCTTC.

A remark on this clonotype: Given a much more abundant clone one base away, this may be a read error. Here the CDR3 DNA reads TGTGGCAGCAGCCACGAAGTTAACACTGAAGCTTTCTTT. Translated, it gives CGSSHEVNTEAFF. This chain connects TRBV9 to TRBJ1-1; D is ambiguous. The CDR3 spans 13 residues. CDR1 is SGDLS, CDR2 YYNGEE, per germline.

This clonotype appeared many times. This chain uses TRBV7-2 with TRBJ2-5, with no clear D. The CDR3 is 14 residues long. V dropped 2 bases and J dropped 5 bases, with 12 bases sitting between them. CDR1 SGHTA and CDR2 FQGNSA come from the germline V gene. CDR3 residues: CASSLWGSGETQYF. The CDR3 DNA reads TGTGCCAGCAGCTTATGGGGATCCGGGGAGACCCAGTACTTC.

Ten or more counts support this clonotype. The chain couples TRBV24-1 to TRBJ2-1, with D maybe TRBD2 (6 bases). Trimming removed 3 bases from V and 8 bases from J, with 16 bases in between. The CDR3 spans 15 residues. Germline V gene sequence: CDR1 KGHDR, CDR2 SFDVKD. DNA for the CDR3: TGTGCCACCAGTGATCCGACTAGGACTTTACATGAGCAGTTCTTC. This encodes CATSDPTRTLHEQFF.

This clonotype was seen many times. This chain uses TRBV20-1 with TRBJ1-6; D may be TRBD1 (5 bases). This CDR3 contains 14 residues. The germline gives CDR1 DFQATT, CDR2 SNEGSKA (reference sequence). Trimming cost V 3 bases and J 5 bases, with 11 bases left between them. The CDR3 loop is CSASFLGHNSPLHF. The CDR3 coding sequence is TGCAGTGCTAGTTTTCTGGGGCATAATTCACCCCTCCACTTT.

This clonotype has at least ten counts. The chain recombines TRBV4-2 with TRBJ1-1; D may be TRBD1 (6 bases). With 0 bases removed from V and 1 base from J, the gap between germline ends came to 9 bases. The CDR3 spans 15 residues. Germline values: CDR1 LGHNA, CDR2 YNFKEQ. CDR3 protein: CASSQDWTENTEAFF. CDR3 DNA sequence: TGTGCCAGCAGCCAAGATTGGACAGAGAACACTGAAGCTTTCTTT.

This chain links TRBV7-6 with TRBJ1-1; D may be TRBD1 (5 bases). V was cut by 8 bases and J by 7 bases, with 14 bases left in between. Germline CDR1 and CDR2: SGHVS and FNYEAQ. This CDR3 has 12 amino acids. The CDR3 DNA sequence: TGTGCCAGCTTTGGGGGAGGAGGTGAAGCTTTCTTT. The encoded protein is CASFGGGGEAFF.

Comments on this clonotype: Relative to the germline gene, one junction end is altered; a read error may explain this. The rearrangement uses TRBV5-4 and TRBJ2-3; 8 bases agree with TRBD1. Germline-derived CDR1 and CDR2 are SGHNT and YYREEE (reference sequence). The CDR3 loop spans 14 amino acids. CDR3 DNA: TGTGCCAGCAGCTTAGGACAGGGTGTAGATGCGCAGTATTTT. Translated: CASSLGQGVDAQYF.

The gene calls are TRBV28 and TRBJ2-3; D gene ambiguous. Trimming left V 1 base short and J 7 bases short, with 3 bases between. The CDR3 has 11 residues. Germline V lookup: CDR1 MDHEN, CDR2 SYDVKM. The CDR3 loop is CASSLYNTQYF. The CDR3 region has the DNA TGTGCCAGCAGTTTATATAATACGCAGTATTTT.

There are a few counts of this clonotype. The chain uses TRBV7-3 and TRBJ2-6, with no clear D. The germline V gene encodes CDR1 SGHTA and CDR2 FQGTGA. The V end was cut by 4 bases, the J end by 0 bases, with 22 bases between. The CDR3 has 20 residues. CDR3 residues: CASSSMAGPRPSSGANVLTF. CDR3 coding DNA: TGTGCCAGCAGCTCAATGGCCGGACCGCGTCCGAGCTCTGGGGCCAACGTCCTGACTTTC.

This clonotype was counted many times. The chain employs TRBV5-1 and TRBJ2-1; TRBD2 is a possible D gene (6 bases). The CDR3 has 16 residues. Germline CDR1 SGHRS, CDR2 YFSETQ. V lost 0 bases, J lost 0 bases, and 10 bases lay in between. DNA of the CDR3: TGCGCCAGCAGCTTGGTTGGGGGGACCTCCTACAATGAGCAGTTCTTC. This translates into CASSLVGGTSYNEQFF.

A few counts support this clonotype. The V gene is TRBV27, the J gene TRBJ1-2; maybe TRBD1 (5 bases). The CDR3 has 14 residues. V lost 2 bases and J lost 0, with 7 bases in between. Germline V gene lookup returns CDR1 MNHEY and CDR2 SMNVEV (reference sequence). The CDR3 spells CASSLQGTNYGYTF. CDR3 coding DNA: TGTGCCAGCAGTTTACAGGGTACTAACTATGGCTACACCTTC.

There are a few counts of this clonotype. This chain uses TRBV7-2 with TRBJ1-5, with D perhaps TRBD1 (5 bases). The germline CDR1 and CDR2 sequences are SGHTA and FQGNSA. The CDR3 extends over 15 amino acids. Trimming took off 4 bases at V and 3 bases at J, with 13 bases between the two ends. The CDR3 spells CASSYQGFNNQPQHF. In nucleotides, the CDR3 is TGTGCCAGCAGCTATCAGGGATTCAACAATCAGCCCCAGCATTTT.

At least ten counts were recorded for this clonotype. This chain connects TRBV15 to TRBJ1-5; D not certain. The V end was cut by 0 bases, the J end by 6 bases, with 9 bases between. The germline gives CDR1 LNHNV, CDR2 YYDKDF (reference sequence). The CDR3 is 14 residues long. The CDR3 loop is CATSRDLEVQPQHF. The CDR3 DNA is TGTGCCACCAGCAGAGATCTCGAGGTTCAGCCCCAGCATTTT.

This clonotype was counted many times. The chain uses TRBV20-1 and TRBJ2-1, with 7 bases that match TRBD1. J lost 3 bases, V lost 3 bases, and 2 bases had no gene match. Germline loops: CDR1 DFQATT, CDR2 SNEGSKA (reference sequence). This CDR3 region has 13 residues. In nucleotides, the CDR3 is TGCAGTGCTAGGGGACAGTTCTACAATGAGCAGTTCTTC. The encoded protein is CSARGQFYNEQFF.

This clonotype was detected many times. CDR3 sequence (DNA): TGTGCCAGCAGCAAAGAGCCCCAGCATTTT. Translating gives CASSKEPQHF. V gene TRBV21-1 combines with J gene TRBJ1-5. TRBV21-1 is termed a pseudogene. CDR3 length equals 10 residues.

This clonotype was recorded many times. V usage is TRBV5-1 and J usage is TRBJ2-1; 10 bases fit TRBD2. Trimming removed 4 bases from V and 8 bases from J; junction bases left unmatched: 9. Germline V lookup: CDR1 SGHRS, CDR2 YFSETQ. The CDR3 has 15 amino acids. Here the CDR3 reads CASSVSGRWIDEQFF. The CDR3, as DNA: TGCGCCAGCAGCGTTAGCGGGAGGTGGATAGATGAGCAGTTCTTC. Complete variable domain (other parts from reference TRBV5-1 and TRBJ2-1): KAGVTQTPRYLIKTRGQQVTLSCSPISGHRSVSWYQQTPGQGLQFLFEYFSETQRNKGNFPGRFSGRQFSNSRSEMNVSTLELGDSALYLCASSVSGRWIDEQFFGPGTRLTVL.

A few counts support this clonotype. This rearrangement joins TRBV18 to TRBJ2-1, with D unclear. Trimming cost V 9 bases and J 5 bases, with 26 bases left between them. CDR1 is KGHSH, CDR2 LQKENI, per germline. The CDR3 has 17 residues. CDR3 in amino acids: CASSSLSMGFSNNEQFF. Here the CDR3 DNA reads TGTGCCAGTTCTAGTCTTTCTATGGGATTTTCGAACAATGAGCAGTTCTTC.

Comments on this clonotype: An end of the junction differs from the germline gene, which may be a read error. CDR3 amino acids: CASTTERNTEAYF. CDR3 DNA: TGCGCCAGTACGACCGAGCGGAACACTGAAGCTTACTTT. The chain is built from TRBV5-1 and TRBJ1-1; D is undetermined. The CDR3 length is 13 residues. Germline V gives CDR1 SGHRS, CDR2 YFSETQ.

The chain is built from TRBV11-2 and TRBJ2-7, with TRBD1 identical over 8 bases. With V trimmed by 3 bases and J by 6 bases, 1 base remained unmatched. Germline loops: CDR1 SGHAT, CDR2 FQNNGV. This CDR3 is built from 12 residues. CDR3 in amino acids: CASSFTGGEQYV. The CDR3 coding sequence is TGTGCCAGCAGCTTTACAGGGGGCGAGCAGTACGTC.

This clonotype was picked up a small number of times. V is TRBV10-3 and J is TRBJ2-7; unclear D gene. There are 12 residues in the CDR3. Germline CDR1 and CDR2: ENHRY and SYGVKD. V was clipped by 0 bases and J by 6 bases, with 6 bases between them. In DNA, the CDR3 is TGTGCCATCAGTGAGTCTTCATTCGAGCAGTACTTC. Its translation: CAISESSFEQYF.

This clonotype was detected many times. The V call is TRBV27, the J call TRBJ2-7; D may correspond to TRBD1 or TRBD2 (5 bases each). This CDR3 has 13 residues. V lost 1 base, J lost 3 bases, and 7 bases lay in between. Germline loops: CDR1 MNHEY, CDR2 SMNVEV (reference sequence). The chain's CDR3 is CASSLYGGYEQYF. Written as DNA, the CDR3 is TGTGCCAGCAGTTTATATGGGGGCTACGAGCAGTACTTC.

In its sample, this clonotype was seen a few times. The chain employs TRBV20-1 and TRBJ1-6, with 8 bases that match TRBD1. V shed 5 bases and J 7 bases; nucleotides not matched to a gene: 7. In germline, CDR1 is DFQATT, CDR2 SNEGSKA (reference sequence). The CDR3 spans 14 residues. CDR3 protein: CSAFDRGINSPLHF. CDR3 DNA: TGCAGTGCTTTCGACAGGGGCATAAATTCACCCCTCCACTTT.

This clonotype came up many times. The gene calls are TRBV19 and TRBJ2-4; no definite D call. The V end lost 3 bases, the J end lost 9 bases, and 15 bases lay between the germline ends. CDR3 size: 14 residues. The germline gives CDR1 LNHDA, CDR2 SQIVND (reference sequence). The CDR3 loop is CASSITMVAGIQYF. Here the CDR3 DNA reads TGTGCCAGTAGTATCACGATGGTAGCTGGCATTCAGTACTTC.

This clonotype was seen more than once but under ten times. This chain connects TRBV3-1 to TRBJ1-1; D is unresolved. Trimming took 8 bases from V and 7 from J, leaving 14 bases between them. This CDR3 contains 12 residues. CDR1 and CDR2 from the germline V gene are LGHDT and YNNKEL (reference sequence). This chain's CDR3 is CASGRAAGEAFF. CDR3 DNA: TGTGCCAGCGGTAGGGCGGCGGGTGAAGCTTTCTTT.